These 14 T cell receptor beta chains originate from one sample sequenced in a study of blood T cell repertoires in COVID-19 (TCRdb year 2020). Libraries were prepared through the immunoSEQ multiplex PCR assay. TCRdb stores this immuneACCESS table with in-frame sequences only. Part of the clones is absent; in the studies checked, under half of the shortfall reflects unresolved V genes, and no reason is known for the rest. The sample table records approximately 240,000 clones; roughly 82% of these occur just once. About 5.3% of the sample belongs to the ten largest clones. The material sequenced was peripheral blood. Receptors originate from a woman older than 75 with active or convalescent COVID-19.

The V call is TRBV27, the J call TRBJ1-1; 7 bases are shared with TRBD1. V trimming: 0 bases; J trimming: 0 bases; junction bases outside the gene matches: 1. The CDR3 has 15 amino acids. Germline V gene lookup returns CDR1 MNHEY and CDR2 SMNVEV (reference sequence). The CDR3 reads CASSLSGTVNTEAFF. In DNA form, the CDR3 reads TGTGCCAGCAGTTTATCAGGGACAGTGAACACTGAAGCTTTCTTT.

This chain links TRBV19 with TRBJ1-3, with 8 positions matching TRBD1. Germline-derived CDR1 and CDR2 are LNHDA and SQIVND (reference sequence). Losses at the gene ends were 2 bases for V and 4 bases for J; bases not matched to a gene: 7. CDR3 length equals 16 residues. DNA for the CDR3: TGTGCCAGTAGTATACGTACCGGGACAGGCGGAAACACCATATATTTT. It yields the protein CASSIRTGTGGNTIYF.

This chain connects TRBV18 to TRBJ1-1, with D unresolved. V lost 3 bases to trimming and J lost 5 bases, with 16 bases between them. The CDR3 is made up of 15 amino acids. Germline lookup yields CDR1 KGHSH and CDR2 LQKENI. The CDR3 loop reads CASSPSLAVGTEAFF. The DNA for the CDR3 is TGTGCCAGCTCACCCTCTCTAGCCGTGGGTACTGAAGCTTTCTTT.

This clone was picked up one time. The same CDR3 can be traced to other DNA sequences in this sample. This chain joins TRBV9 and TRBJ2-7; D possibly corresponds to TRBD2 (6 bases). The germline V gene encodes CDR1 SGDLS and CDR2 YYNGEE. This CDR3 region has 14 residues. The ends were cut back, 0 bases at V and 2 bases at J, with 9 bases in the middle. The CDR3 DNA follows: TGTGCCAGCAGCGTAGATGCGGGAACCTACGAGCAGTACTTC. Translated: CASSVDAGTYEQYF.

This chain links TRBV6-5 with TRBJ2-3; 9 bases fit TRBD1. Trimming took 8 bases from V and 3 from J; bases not matched to a gene: 9. Germline CDR1 reads MNHEY; CDR2 reads SVGAGI. This CDR3 has 15 residues. The CDR3 region has the DNA TGTGCCAGCGCTGGGACAGGGCGGGTTACAGATACGCAGTATTTT. Protein product: CASAGTGRVTDTQYF.

The V gene is TRBV11-1, the J gene TRBJ2-1; 8 bases align to TRBD2. The V gene's germline CDR1 is SGHAT and CDR2 FQDESV (reference sequence). With V trimmed by 5 bases and J by 7 bases, 13 bases remained unmatched. This CDR3 contains 16 residues. CDR3: CASSNSQAGVGNEQFF. CDR3 in DNA: TGTGCCAGCAGCAACTCCCAAGCGGGAGTGGGAAATGAGCAGTTCTTC.

The chain has TRBV28 and TRBJ2-3; 9 bases line up with TRBD2. The CDR3 sequence is 17 residues long. The germline CDR1 and CDR2 sequences are MDHEN and SYDVKM. J gave up 6 bases and V 6 bases, and 16 bases lay outside the gene matches. In DNA form, the CDR3 reads TGTGCCAGCAGCGTACCCGGGACTAGCCCATCCACGGATACGCAGTATTTT. As protein: CASSVPGTSPSTDTQYF.

For the CDR3, the DNA is TGTGCCAGCAGCCTTCTCCTGGCTGACGGGGAGCTGTTTTTT. Translating gives CASSLLLADGELFF. The chain employs TRBV6-2 or TRBV6-3 and TRBJ2-2; D is uncertain. V was trimmed by 6 bases and J by 7 bases, leaving 15 bases between them. The CDR3 loop spans 14 amino acids. Germline V CDR1 and CDR2: MNHEY, SVGEGT.

The chain uses TRBV18 and TRBJ2-3; TRBD1 matches 12 bases. V lost 2 bases, J lost 0 bases, and 9 bases stayed unmatched. In germline, CDR1 is KGHSH, CDR2 LQKENI. CDR3 length: 19 amino acids. CDR3 DNA sequence: TGTGCCAGCTCACCAGCTCCGGGACAGGGGGCGAGTAGCACAGATACGCAGTATTTT. Encoded protein: CASSPAPGQGASSTDTQYF.

This chain links TRBV28 with TRBJ2-5; the match to TRBD1 covers 9 bases. Germline CDR1 and CDR2: MDHEN and SYDVKM. CDR3 length: 14 residues. Trimming cost V 3 bases and J 4 bases; bases outside gene matches: 3. CDR3 region: CASSFGQGIETQYF. CDR3 DNA: TGTGCCAGCAGTTTTGGACAGGGGATAGAGACCCAGTACTTC.

The genes are TRBV10-3 and TRBJ1-4, with 10 bases matching TRBD1. The CDR3 length is 14 residues. After removal of 6 bases from V and 8 bases from J, the junction contained 6 bases not matched to a gene. Germline CDR1 ENHRY, CDR2 SYGVKD. CDR3: CAIRGQGLNEKLFF. The CDR3 region has the DNA TGTGCCATCAGGGGACAGGGGTTGAACGAAAAACTGTTTTTT.

This clone has just a few counts. This chain links TRBV7-2 with TRBJ2-5; 16 positions match TRBD2. The CDR3 is 15 residues long. V lost 7 bases to trimming and J lost 5 bases; unmatched junction nucleotides: 4. The germline V gene has CDR1 SGHTA and CDR2 FQGNSA. The CDR3 bases are TGTGCCAGCACCCGGGGACTAGCGGGAGGGGAGACCCAGTACTTC. Encoded protein: CASTRGLAGGETQYF.

The V gene is TRBV9, the J gene TRBJ2-5; TRBD2 aligns across 9 bases. The CDR3 spans 16 residues. J was trimmed by 5 bases and V by 0 bases; bases with no gene match: 8. In germline, CDR1 is SGDLS, CDR2 YYNGEE. CDR3 amino acids: CASSVAVAGARETQYF. CDR3 nucleotides: TGTGCCAGCAGCGTAGCGGTAGCGGGAGCTAGGGAGACCCAGTACTTC.

This chain connects TRBV27 to TRBJ2-1; 8 bases align to TRBD1. V shed 5 bases, J shed 7 bases, and the junction held 10 bases outside the gene matches. Germline V lookup: CDR1 MNHEY, CDR2 SMNVEV (reference sequence). This CDR3 is 15 amino acids long. The CDR3 here is CASSPWQGAKNEQFF. The CDR3 DNA is TGTGCCAGCAGTCCCTGGCAGGGGGCAAAAAATGAGCAGTTCTTC.